Here is one T cell receptor beta chain with its context. Its antigen is unidentified. This specimen belongs to a study of a mutant IDH1 vaccine in newly diagnosed glioma. Across the whole study: Vaccination was launched 4-6 weeks after radiotherapy alone, or with temozolomide cycles. Sex among treated patients split around 62% male, roughly 40% female; mean age was roughly 40 years. Findings of the study overall: Changes in top peripheral clonotypes did not appear linked to pseudoprogression.

The time point: week 35, safety follow-up. Alongside topical imiquimod, each dose of vaccine comprised 300 ug of mutant IDH1 20-mer peptide. Method: immunoSEQ multiplex PCR; TCRdb's copy keeps in-frame clones and lacks some. The table includes 35,000 to 50,000 clones, 65% to 90% detected once. CDR3 length: 14 amino acids. With V trimmed by 5 bases and J by 7 bases, 4 bases remained unmatched. Germline V gene lookup returns CDR1 MNHNS and CDR2 SASEGT. This receptor was taken from a woman in her forties or fifties with glioma. Specimen: PBMCs, collected from a glioma patient whose treatment included an IDH1 peptide vaccine. This rearrangement joins TRBV6-1 to TRBJ1-6; 8 positions match TRBD1. Written as DNA, the CDR3 is TGTGCCAGCAGTTCGACAGGGGAAAATTCACCCCTCCACTTT. Its protein product is CASSSTGENSPLHF.